The T cell receptor (beta chain) under discussion was sequenced for a study of cytomegalovirus exposure and HLA in healthy donors. The CDR3 has 14 amino acids. Unmatched junction bases numbered 6, after V lost 8 bases and J lost 2 bases. CDR1 and CDR2 (germline): MNHEY, SMNVEV (reference sequence). In its sample, this clone was seen a few times. At sampling all donors were nominally healthy, likely with unrecorded immune exposures. It was with 60 Vbeta and 13 Jbeta primers that the PCR ran. Using immunoSEQ multiplex PCR, the repertoire was profiled, and TCRdb retains in-frame clones only, with some absent. The sample lists approximately 180,000 clones; 82% were seen once.

J is TRBJ2-7 and V is TRBV27; 10 bases line up with TRBD2. This TCR was recovered from a woman in her late teens or twenties in good health and CMV-seronegative. Material: PBMCs. The DNA of the CDR3 is TGTGCCAGCGCCGAGGGACTAGCGACCTACGAGCAGTACTTC. Translating it yields CASAEGLATYEQYF.